The next 14 T cell receptor beta chains were all read from a single sample in a study of brain T cells in children with intractable seizures. Surgery cases with the highest brain T cell transcript signatures were chosen for sequencing. Assay: immunoSEQ multiplex PCR; the TCRdb copy retains only in-frame clones and omits some. The table lists a few thousand clones, around 90% of them singletons. Sequencing was performed on resected brain tissue, taken at surgery. The receptors derive from a boy in the first two years of life with focal cortical dysplasia and intractable seizures.

The DNA for the CDR3 is TGCGCCAGCAGCCAAGGCGTCGGGTTAGTAAAGACCCAGTACTTC. It yields the protein CASSQGVGLVKTQYF. The chain has TRBV4-1 and TRBJ2-5; no clear D gene. This CDR3 has 15 residues. V dropped 1 base and J dropped 6 bases, with 15 bases sitting between them. Germline CDR1 reads MGHRA; CDR2 reads YSYEKL.

The gene calls are TRBV27 and TRBJ2-7, with 9 bases lining up with TRBD1. Germline V gene sequence: CDR1 MNHEY, CDR2 SMNVEV (reference sequence). V was pared by 3 bases and J by 4 bases, with 7 bases of the junction left unmatched. The CDR3 length is 15 residues. The CDR3 is CASSFSETGGYEQYF. CDR3 bases: TGTGCCAGCAGTTTTTCAGAGACAGGGGGATACGAGCAGTACTTC.

This chain joins TRBV6-1 and TRBJ2-6; D remains unclear. The CDR3 extends over 15 amino acids. The germline V gene has CDR1 MNHNS and CDR2 SASEGT. Trimming stripped 1 base from V and 4 bases from J, with 8 bases between. Written as DNA, the CDR3 is TGTGCCAGCAGTGAAGAGGGATCGGGGGCCAACGTCCTGACTTTC. It encodes CASSEEGSGANVLTF.

The chain links TRBV19 to TRBJ1-1; 8 bases fit TRBD1. V dropped 1 base and J dropped 5; count of bases not matched to a gene: 6. The CDR3 totals 15 residues. CDR1 and CDR2 (germline): LNHDA, SQIVND (reference sequence). CDR3 bases: TGTGCCAGTAGTATAGCTCGACAGGGGAGGACTGAAGCTTTCTTT. Translated: CASSIARQGRTEAFF.

V usage is TRBV10-3 and J usage is TRBJ2-7, with a possible D match to TRBD1 (6 bases). V was clipped by 0 bases and J by 1 base, with 13 bases between them. The CDR3 is 16 residues long. CDR1 is ENHRY and CDR2 is SYGVKD in the germline V gene. The CDR3 protein is CAISESIQDRSYEQYF. The CDR3 DNA reads TGTGCCATCAGTGAGTCGATTCAGGACAGATCCTACGAGCAGTACTTC.

The chain recombines TRBV11-1 with TRBJ2-2; no reliable D call. There are 13 residues in the CDR3. The V end lost 5 bases, the J end lost 0 bases, and 4 bases lay between the germline ends. The germline V gene has CDR1 SGHAT and CDR2 FQDESV (reference sequence). CDR3 DNA sequence: TGTGCCAGCAGCGCGCCGAACACCGGGGAGCTGTTTTTT. This sequence encodes CASSAPNTGELFF.

This clone was seen only a few times. This chain connects TRBV11-2 to TRBJ2-7; D gene unclear. The CDR3 length is 15 residues. From germline, CDR1 is SGHAT and CDR2 FQNNGV. V gave up 4 bases and J gave up 0 bases, with 13 bases separating them. The CDR3 is CASSSRTAFSYEQYF. CDR3 in DNA: TGTGCCAGCAGCTCCCGTACGGCCTTCTCCTACGAGCAGTACTTC.

As DNA, the CDR3 is TGTGCCAGCAGCTCCCCCGGGACGGCGAGGCAAGAGACCCAGTACTTC. Encoded protein: CASSSPGTARQETQYF. The chain couples TRBV28 to TRBJ2-5; D is perhaps TRBD1 or TRBD2 (5 bases each). Germline CDR1 reads MDHEN; CDR2 reads SYDVKM. Trimming shortened V by 6 bases and J by 2 bases, and 19 bases separated the two germline ends. CDR3 length equals 16 residues.

V is TRBV19 and J is TRBJ2-3; TRBD2 agrees at 8 bases. This CDR3 region has 14 residues. With 8 bases clipped from V and 4 bases from J, the junction kept 8 bases outside the gene matches. Per germline, CDR1 LNHDA and CDR2 SQIVND (reference sequence). The CDR3 sequence: CASGASGHADTQYF. Here the CDR3 DNA reads TGTGCCAGTGGGGCTAGCGGGCACGCAGATACGCAGTATTTT. Full variable domain (missing parts from reference TRBV19 and TRBJ2-3): DGGITQSPKYLFRKEGQNVTLSCEQNLNHDAMYWYRQDPGQGLRLIYYSQIVNDFQKGDIAEGYSVSREKKESFPLTVTSAQKNPTAFYLCASGASGHADTQYFGPGTRLTVL.

The V gene is TRBV7-9, the J gene TRBJ2-5; TRBD1 agrees at 10 bases. Losses at the gene ends were 4 bases for V and 4 bases for J; bases not matched to a gene: 6. CDR3 length equals 15 residues. Germline-derived CDR1 and CDR2 are SEHNR and FQNEAQ (reference sequence). CDR3 region: CASSWTTGGAETQYF. The CDR3 DNA is TGTGCCAGCAGCTGGACGACAGGGGGCGCAGAGACCCAGTACTTC.

The chain couples TRBV4-1 to TRBJ2-3; possibly TRBD1 or TRBD2 for D (5 bases each). There are 16 residues in the CDR3. V was cut by 3 bases and J by 1 base, with 14 bases left in between. Germline values: CDR1 MGHRA, CDR2 YSYEKL. CDR3 protein: CASSHGGPGGTDTQYF. The CDR3 DNA follows: TGCGCCAGCAGCCATGGGGGACCCGGGGGCACAGATACGCAGTATTTT.

The chain uses TRBV6-5 and TRBJ2-7; 9 nucleotides align to TRBD1. Unmatched junction bases numbered 7, after V lost 2 bases and J lost 2 bases. This CDR3 spans 16 amino acids. Germline V lookup: CDR1 MNHEY, CDR2 SVGAGI. The CDR3 region is CASSYRQGVHPYEQYF. The CDR3 DNA sequence: TGTGCCAGCAGTTACAGACAGGGGGTCCACCCCTACGAGCAGTACTTC.

The chain links TRBV27 to TRBJ1-3; D remains unclear. Trimming removed 5 bases at V and 5 bases at J, with 10 bases between. The germline CDR1 and CDR2 sequences are MNHEY and SMNVEV (reference sequence). CDR3 size: 13 residues. The CDR3 DNA reads as TGTGCCAGCAGTCCGCTGGACCGAAACACCATATATTTT. Its translation: CASSPLDRNTIYF.

This clone appeared a single time. The chain is built from TRBV6-1 and TRBJ2-1; D unresolved. CDR1 MNHNS and CDR2 SASEGT come from the germline V gene. The germline V and J ends were trimmed by 2 bases and 6 bases, with 8 bases remaining between them. CDR3 length: 13 amino acids. CDR3 DNA sequence: TGTGCCAGCAGTGAATCACCCCTCAATGAGCAGTTCTTC. Translated: CASSESPLNEQFF.